These 31 T cell receptor beta chains were sequenced from one sample in a study of blood T cell repertoires in COVID-19. TCRdb's copy holds only in-frame clones and misses some; the assay was immunoSEQ multiplex PCR. Among just over 300,000 clones, roughly 85% were seen once, and the ten largest hold about 2%. Specimen: PBMCs or T cells enriched from blood (not recorded which). The receptor source for this set is a man aged 30 to 39 who had recovered from COVID-19.

The chain combines TRBV25-1 with TRBJ1-1; D gene unclear. The CDR3 is 10 amino acids. The V end lost 6 bases, the J end lost 5 bases, and 4 bases lay between the germline ends. Germline CDR1 reads MGHDK; CDR2 reads SYGVNS. CDR3 sequence (DNA): TGTGCCAGCAGACAAACTGAAGCTTTCTTT. Protein product: CASRQTEAFF.

The rearrangement uses TRBV7-2 and TRBJ1-1, with a tentative D call TRBD1 (6 bases). The germline CDR1 and CDR2 sequences are SGHTA and FQGNSA. CDR3 size: 13 residues. V dropped 5 bases and J dropped 11 bases, with 18 bases sitting between them. The CDR3 protein is CASSQGQTQGAFF. CDR3 DNA: TGTGCCAGCAGCCAAGGACAGACCCAGGGGGCTTTCTTT.

The chain employs TRBV5-1 and TRBJ2-1; D possibly corresponds to TRBD1 (6 bases). V was cut by 4 bases and J by 9 bases, with 17 bases left in between. CDR1 and CDR2 (germline): SGHRS, YFSETQ. The CDR3 is made up of 14 amino acids. The chain's CDR3 is CASSPRGLGGEQFF. The DNA for the CDR3 is TGCGCCAGCAGCCCCCGGGGTTTAGGGGGTGAGCAGTTCTTC.

This chain uses TRBV2 with TRBJ1-5; 7 bases agree with TRBD1. The CDR3 length is 14 residues. With V trimmed by 7 bases and J by 3 bases, 6 bases remained unmatched. The germline V gene encodes CDR1 SNHLY and CDR2 FYNNEI. CDR3 amino acids: CASKKDRDNQPQHF. The CDR3 coding sequence is TGTGCCAGCAAAAAAGACAGGGACAATCAGCCCCAGCATTTT.

The V call is TRBV18, the J call TRBJ1-5; no firm D call. The germline V gene has CDR1 KGHSH and CDR2 LQKENI. Between the trimmed V and J ends, which lost 3 bases and 6 bases, there was a span of 15 bases. There are 15 residues in the CDR3. The CDR3 loop reads CASSPLGGLGQPQHF. In DNA form, the CDR3 reads TGTGCCAGCTCACCGTTGGGAGGGCTGGGTCAGCCCCAGCATTTT.

This clone is a singleton in its sample. The chain joins TRBV6-5 to TRBJ1-5; TRBD1 might be the D (5 bases). This CDR3 is 14 amino acids long. Trimming took 6 bases from V and 4 from J, leaving 13 bases between them. The germline V gene encodes CDR1 MNHEY and CDR2 SVGAGI. CDR3 coding DNA: TGTGCCAGCAGCCTCTGGGGGGGAAATCAGCCCCAGCATTTT. Translation gives CASSLWGGNQPQHF.

The sample holds a few counts of this clone. The rearrangement joins TRBV30 to TRBJ1-6; 7 bases fit TRBD1. Germline V gene data show CDR1 as GTSNPN and CDR2 as SVGIG (reference sequence). V dropped 2 bases and J dropped 8; count of bases not matched to a gene: 12. This CDR3 has 16 residues. The CDR3 here is CAWSWSGGRADSPLHF. The DNA of the CDR3 is TGTGCCTGGAGTTGGTCAGGGGGAAGGGCGGATTCACCCCTCCACTTT.

This chain joins TRBV30 and TRBJ2-5; 8 nucleotides agree with TRBD2. CDR1 is GTSNPN, CDR2 SVGIG, per germline (reference sequence). V gave up 4 bases and J gave up 2 bases; unmatched junction bases: 3. The CDR3 consists of 13 residues. CDR3 nucleotide sequence: TGTGCCTGGAATTCGGGGGGGCAAGAGACCCAGTACTTC. This translates into CAWNSGGQETQYF. Variable domain in full (rest from reference TRBV30 and TRBJ2-5): SQTIHQWPATLVQPVGSPLSLECTVEGTSNPNLYWYRQAAGRGLQLLFYSVGIGQISSEVPQNLSASRPQDRQFILSSKKLLLSDSGFYLCAWNSGGQETQYFGPGTRLLVL.

The rearrangement links TRBV25-1 to TRBJ2-3, with TRBD2 identical over 8 bases. The germline CDR1 and CDR2 sequences are MGHDK and SYGVNS. This CDR3 comprises 15 residues. V gave up 6 bases and J gave up 0 bases; unmatched junction bases: 5. The CDR3 reads CASSPQRGSTDTQYF. DNA of the CDR3: TGTGCCAGCAGCCCTCAGCGGGGGAGCACAGATACGCAGTATTTT.

The CDR3 reads CSAKTGSMNTEAFF. The DNA of the CDR3 is TGCAGCGCAAAGACGGGAAGCATGAACACTGAAGCTTTCTTT. The chain links TRBV29-1 to TRBJ1-1; no clear D gene. The CDR3 is made up of 14 amino acids. Trimming stripped 7 bases from V and 0 bases from J, with 15 bases between. Germline CDR1 is SQVTM and CDR2 is ANQGSEA.

The chain joins TRBV7-2 to TRBJ2-5; 9 bases align to TRBD2. Trimming took 0 bases from V and 2 from J; bases not matched to a gene: 1. Germline V gene lookup returns CDR1 SGHTA and CDR2 FQGNSA. The CDR3 is made up of 15 amino acids. The CDR3 loop reads CASSLAAGGQETQYF. CDR3 DNA sequence: TGTGCCAGCAGCTTAGCGGCGGGGGGGCAAGAGACCCAGTACTTC.

V is TRBV7-8 and J is TRBJ2-7, with 7 bases fitting TRBD1. Trimming removed 9 bases from V and 1 base from J; junction bases left unmatched: 6. The germline gives CDR1 SGHVS, CDR2 FQNEAQ. This CDR3 comprises 13 residues. In DNA form, the CDR3 reads TGTGCCAGGAGACAGGGCAGATCCTACGAGCAGTACTTC. It specifies CARRQGRSYEQYF.

This clone came up once. The chain combines TRBV10-3 with TRBJ2-7; 11 bases are a match to TRBD2. V shed 5 bases and J 2 bases; nucleotides not matched to a gene: 5. The germline gives CDR1 ENHRY, CDR2 SYGVKD. The CDR3 has 15 residues. This chain's CDR3 is CAISSTSGGAYEQYF. The DNA for the CDR3 is TGTGCCATCAGTTCAACTAGCGGGGGCGCCTACGAGCAGTACTTC.

J is TRBJ1-1 and V is TRBV19; 12 bases match TRBD1. The V segment lost 9 bases and the J segment 4 bases; nucleotides outside the gene matches: 15. The CDR3 has 17 amino acids. CDR1 and CDR2 from the germline V gene are LNHDA and SQIVND (reference sequence). As DNA, the CDR3 is TGTGCCAGCAACCGGGACAGGGGGCTTCTTATCGGCACTGAAGCTTTCTTT. It codes for CASNRDRGLLIGTEAFF. The whole variable domain, filled in from reference TRBV19 and TRBJ1-1, reads DGGITQSPKYLFRKEGQNVTLSCEQNLNHDAMYWYRQDPGQGLRLIYYSQIVNDFQKGDIAEGYSVSREKKESFPLTVTSAQKNPTAFYLCASNRDRGLLIGTEAFFGQGTRLTVV.

The chain recombines TRBV30 with TRBJ1-6; tentative D call: TRBD1 (5 bases). Germline-derived CDR1 and CDR2 are GTSNPN and SVGIG (reference sequence). V lost 2 bases to trimming and J lost 7 bases, with 18 bases between them. CDR3 length: 16 amino acids. CDR3 amino acids: CAWSTQPWTTNSPLHF. The CDR3, as DNA: TGTGCCTGGAGTACACAACCATGGACAACAAATTCACCCCTCCACTTT. The full variable domain, completed using reference TRBV30 and TRBJ1-6, is SQTIHQWPATLVQPVGSPLSLECTVEGTSNPNLYWYRQAAGRGLQLLFYSVGIGQISSEVPQNLSASRPQDRQFILSSKKLLLSDSGFYLCAWSTQPWTTNSPLHFGNGTRLTVT.

The chain combines TRBV7-3 with TRBJ2-1; 9 nucleotides agree with TRBD1. Germline CDR1 is SGHTA and CDR2 is FQGTGA. Germline trimming cut 5 bases from V and 4 bases from J; bases unmatched to any gene: 6. The CDR3 contains 15 residues. The CDR3 spells CASSLGQGNYNEQFF. The CDR3 DNA sequence: TGTGCCAGCAGCCTAGGACAGGGGAATTACAATGAGCAGTTCTTC.

This rearrangement joins TRBV5-1 to TRBJ2-3; TRBD1 might be the D (5 bases). The CDR3 runs to 15 residues. The ends were cut back, 4 bases at V and 1 base at J, with 13 bases in the middle. Germline CDR1 reads SGHRS; CDR2 reads YFSETQ. This CDR3 reads CASSPTDRRTDTQYF. CDR3 in DNA: TGCGCCAGCAGCCCAACCGACAGACGCACAGATACGCAGTATTTT.

This clone was seen just once. The chain links TRBV6-2 or TRBV6-3 to TRBJ2-7, with 7 bases that match TRBD1. The CDR3 has 12 amino acids. Germline values: CDR1 MNHEY, CDR2 SVGEGT. Losses at the gene ends were 5 bases for V and 13 bases for J; bases not matched to a gene: 11. The CDR3 is CASSTTDRTTYF. The CDR3 DNA is TGTGCCAGCAGTACCACGGACAGGACGACTTACTTC.

The rearrangement joins TRBV19 to TRBJ2-2; 11 nucleotides match TRBD2. CDR1 and CDR2 (germline): LNHDA, SQIVND (reference sequence). The CDR3 covers 15 residues. Trimming cost V 5 bases and J 6 bases; bases outside gene matches: 5. The CDR3 sequence is CASSFLTSGAGELFF. For the CDR3, the DNA is TGTGCCAGTAGTTTTCTGACTAGCGGGGCCGGGGAGCTGTTTTTT.

This chain uses TRBV7-2 with TRBJ2-5; a weak D match, TRBD2 (5 bases). This CDR3 is built from 14 residues. Per the germline V gene, CDR1 is SGHTA and CDR2 is FQGNSA. V was clipped by 5 bases and J by 3 bases, with 13 bases between them. In nucleotides, the CDR3 is TGTGCCAGCAGCGGCGGGTGGGGAGAAGAGACCCAGTACTTC. This translates into CASSGGWGEETQYF.

The chain has TRBV9 and TRBJ1-6; 9 bases match TRBD1. This CDR3 region has 15 residues. Unmatched junction bases numbered 13, after V lost 4 bases and J lost 14 bases. CDR1 is SGDLS and CDR2 is YYNGEE in the germline V gene. CDR3 nucleotides: TGTGCCAGCAGCACCCACAGGGGGCGTAGTGTGGCCCTCCACTTT. Its protein is CASSTHRGRSVALHF. Full variable domain (outside the CDR3, taken from reference TRBV9 and TRBJ1-6): DSGVTQTPKHLITATGQRVTLRCSPRSGDLSVYWYQQSLDQGLQFLIQYYNGEERAKGNILERFSAQQFPDLHSELNLSSLELGDSALYFCASSTHRGRSVALHFGNGTRLTVT.

CDR3 in amino acids: CASSPRQGRIAQYF. The CDR3 DNA is TGTGCCAGCAGTCCCCGGCAGGGCCGGATAGCCCAGTACTTC. The rearrangement uses TRBV27 and TRBJ2-5, with a possible D match to TRBD1 (5 bases). This CDR3 comprises 14 residues. From germline, CDR1 is MNHEY and CDR2 SMNVEV (reference sequence). V was pared by 5 bases and J by 9 bases, with 19 bases between.

This chain links TRBV25-1 with TRBJ2-7; D is unresolved. Germline V gives CDR1 MGHDK, CDR2 SYGVNS. This CDR3 is 13 amino acids long. The V end lost 1 base, the J end lost 3 bases, and 7 bases lay between the germline ends. The CDR3 loop is CASSESPDYEQYF. In DNA form, the CDR3 reads TGTGCCAGCAGTGAATCTCCAGACTACGAGCAGTACTTC.

This clone was seen a single time. V and J are TRBV6-2 or TRBV6-3 and TRBJ1-1, with a possible D match to TRBD1 (6 bases). Germline V gives CDR1 MNHEY, CDR2 SVGEGT. The CDR3 is 18 amino acids. V was shortened by 0 bases and J by 1 base, with 18 bases between the two germline ends. CDR3 DNA: TGTGCCAGCAGTTACTCGGGAGGGTTCCAGGGGAGGAACACTGAAGCTTTCTTT. Protein product: CASSYSGGFQGRNTEAFF.

This chain links TRBV15 with TRBJ1-4; 7 nucleotides line up with TRBD1. V gave up 1 base and J gave up 7 bases; unmatched junction bases: 6. This CDR3 comprises 15 residues. The germline V gene has CDR1 LNHNV and CDR2 YYDKDF (reference sequence). This CDR3 reads CATSRGDSYGEKLFF. As DNA, the CDR3 is TGTGCCACCAGCAGAGGGGACAGTTACGGTGAAAAACTGTTTTTT.

The gene calls are TRBV7-3 and TRBJ2-1; 14 bases match TRBD2. This CDR3 has 15 amino acids. V lost 5 bases, J lost 7 bases, and 4 bases stayed unmatched. The V gene's germline CDR1 is SGHTA and CDR2 FQGTGA. In nucleotides, the CDR3 is TGTGCCAGCAGCCCGGGACTAGCGGGGGTAAATGAGCAGTTCTTC. Translated: CASSPGLAGVNEQFF. The full variable domain, rest sourced from reference TRBV7-3 and TRBJ2-1, is GAGVSQTPSNKVTEKGKYVELRCDPISGHTALYWYRQSLGQGPEFLIYFQGTGAADDSGLPNDRFFAVRPEGSVSTLKIQRTERGDSAVYLCASSPGLAGVNEQFFGPGTRLTVL.

The V gene is TRBV30, the J gene TRBJ2-7; 10 bases are shared with TRBD1. This CDR3 is 15 amino acids long. The ends lost 3 bases at V and 5 bases at J; junction bases unmatched: 10. CDR1 is GTSNPN, CDR2 SVGIG, per germline (reference sequence). CDR3 residues: CAWRWTGGSRDEQYF. DNA of the CDR3: TGTGCCTGGAGGTGGACAGGGGGTAGTAGAGACGAGCAGTACTTC.

A note on this clone: In the same sample, other DNA sequences code for this CDR3. V is TRBV3-1 (or the pseudogene TRBV3-2) and J is TRBJ1-2; a possible D gene is TRBD1 (5 bases). The CDR3 spans 13 residues. Between the trimmed V and J ends, which lost 1 base and 5 bases, there was a span of 8 bases. From germline, CDR1 is LGHDT and CDR2 YNNKEL (reference sequence). The CDR3 DNA follows: TGTGCCAGCAGCCAAGGGCAGGGTTATGGCTACACCTTC. Its protein product is CASSQGQGYGYTF.

V and J are TRBV11-1 and TRBJ1-1; TRBD1 is a possible D gene (6 bases). The V gene's germline CDR1 is SGHAT and CDR2 FQDESV (reference sequence). V was trimmed by 5 bases and J by 1 base, leaving 14 bases between them. CDR3 size: 15 residues. CDR3 in DNA: TGTGCCAGCAGCGGTAGACAGGCCGCGAACACTGAAGCTTTCTTT. Translation gives CASSGRQAANTEAFF.

The V gene is TRBV7-9, the J gene TRBJ1-5; D remains ambiguous. The V end lost 3 bases, the J end lost 6 bases, and 9 bases lay between the germline ends. The CDR3 has 13 amino acids. Germline V gene lookup returns CDR1 SEHNR and CDR2 FQNEAQ (reference sequence). CDR3 in amino acids: CASSFRWSQPQHF. The CDR3 DNA reads TGTGCCAGCAGCTTTCGGTGGAGTCAGCCCCAGCATTTT.

This chain connects TRBV7-6 to TRBJ1-3; D might be TRBD1 (5 bases). This CDR3 has 10 residues. Germline CDR1 and CDR2: SGHVS and FNYEAQ. V was clipped by 11 bases and J by 7 bases, with 9 bases between them. In DNA, the CDR3 is TGTGCCTCGGGGGGGAACACCATATATTTT. Encoded protein: CASGGNTIYF.